Sequencing of this T cell receptor beta chain was carried out in a study of Ad26.COV2.S vaccination and SARS-CoV-2 variants. Study-level findings and limits: Substantial breadth was reported for post-vaccination spike-specific CD8+ and CD4+ T cells. The study found higher spike-specific TCR breadth in vaccine than placebo recipients.

CDR3 size: 17 residues. The V gene lost 0 bases and the J gene lost 2 bases, with 14 bases spanning the gap. Germline loops: CDR1 LNHNV, CDR2 YYDKDF (reference sequence). Treatment denoted: roughly 20 received Ad26.COV2.S at low or high dose, single or two shots; about 5 received placebo; per-sample allocation not given. After the first vaccine or placebo injection, samples were drawn on day 63. Worth noting for this clone: Antigen unknown.

The table came from immunoSEQ multiplex PCR; TCRdb's copy has only in-frame clones and leaves some out. The sample records roughly 420,000 clones, 85% to 90% being singletons. This TCR derives from a person between 18 and 65 years old who received the Ad26.COV2.S COVID-19 vaccine or a placebo. The specimen was peripheral blood, collected in a trial of Ad26.COV2.S vaccine versus placebo. The genes are TRBV15 and TRBJ1-5; D ambiguous. As DNA, the CDR3 is TGTGCCACCAGCAGAGATCCAGCCTTTGCGGGCAATCAGCCCCAGCATTTT. Translating it yields CATSRDPAFAGNQPQHF. Based on the CDR3 plus reference TRBV15 and TRBJ1-5, the full variable domain is DAMVIQNPRYQVTQFGKPVTLSCSQTLNHNVMYWYQQKSSQAPKLLFHYYDKDFNNEADTPDNFQSRRPNTSFCFLDIRSPGLGDTAMYLCATSRDPAFAGNQPQHFGDGTRLSIL.